The 18 T cell receptor beta chains reported below all come from one sample, sequenced in a study of beta chain features in type 1 diabetes. Isolated RNA was reverse transcribed in full, so expressed TCRB transcripts were sequenced. Using immunoSEQ multiplex PCR, the repertoire was profiled, and TCRdb retains in-frame clones only, with some absent. The sample has 400,000 to 500,000 clones; around 13% are singletons. The source material was naive CD4+ T cells from blood. These receptors all come from a man in his thirties or forties in good health.

The V gene is TRBV29-1, the J gene TRBJ1-2; D uncertain. V was cut by 2 bases and J by 8 bases, with 15 bases left in between. Germline V gene lookup returns CDR1 SQVTM and CDR2 ANQGSEA. The CDR3 is 13 amino acids. CDR3 loop: CSVETIPFGGYTF. For the CDR3, the DNA is TGCAGCGTTGAAACTATACCATTTGGCGGCTACACCTTC.

Notes on this clone: An end of the junction differs from the germline gene, which may be a read error. V and J are TRBV7-7 and TRBJ2-2; no definite D call. CDR3 size: 12 residues. CDR1 SSHAT and CDR2 FNYEAQ come from the germline V gene (reference sequence). CDR3: CASSFGTGELFF. CDR3 DNA: TGTGCTAGCAGCTTTGGAACCGGGGAGCTGTTTTTT.

A few counts support this clone. The rearrangement uses TRBV9 and TRBJ2-6; D could derive from TRBD1 or TRBD2 (5 bases each). Germline V gene lookup returns CDR1 SGDLS and CDR2 YYNGEE. Trimming removed 2 bases from V and 5 bases from J, with 26 bases in between. The CDR3 length is 20 residues. In nucleotides, the CDR3 is TGTGCCAGCAGCGTCTCCCAGGGACGCAGTGGGCACAACTGGGCCAACGTCCTGACTTTC. Its translation: CASSVSQGRSGHNWANVLTF.

The V call is TRBV28, the J call TRBJ2-3; D is possibly TRBD1 or TRBD2 (7 bases each). The CDR3 is 17 residues long. The germline gives CDR1 MDHEN, CDR2 SYDVKM. V lost 8 bases and J 8 bases, leaving 29 bases between the germline ends. As DNA, the CDR3 is TGTGCCAGCTGGACTACCCCGGGACAGACGAGGGAGGGTACGCAGTATTTT. It specifies CASWTTPGQTREGTQYF.

In its sample, this clone was seen once. The sample holds other DNA sequences that translate to the same CDR3. The CDR3 sequence: CASSFRETQYF. DNA for the CDR3: TGCGCCAGCAGCTTCAGGGAGACCCAGTACTTC. The gene calls are TRBV5-1 and TRBJ2-5, with D uncertain. CDR3 length equals 11 residues. CDR1 is SGHRS, CDR2 YFSETQ, per germline. Trimming cost V 2 bases and J 5 bases, with 4 bases left between them.

V usage is TRBV4-2 and J usage is TRBJ2-2; 9 bases line up with TRBD2. The length of the CDR3 is 16 residues. The V gene's germline CDR1 is LGHNA and CDR2 YNFKEQ. V gave up 0 bases and J gave up 4 bases; unmatched junction bases: 3. Here the CDR3 DNA reads TGTGCCAGCAGCCAAGAGTCTAGCGGGACCACCGGGGAGCTGTTTTTT. Its translation is CASSQESSGTTGELFF.

This clone has a handful of counts. This CDR3 is CASSLGVVPEAFF. As DNA, the CDR3 is TGTGCCAGCAGCTTGGGCGTCGTCCCTGAAGCTTTCTTT. The V and J genes are TRBV5-6 and TRBJ1-1; D remains ambiguous. The CDR3 is made up of 13 amino acids. Germline loops: CDR1 SGHDT, CDR2 YYEEEE. Trimming removed 0 bases at V and 6 bases at J, with 9 bases between.

The chain links TRBV9 to TRBJ2-1; a weak D match, TRBD2 (6 bases). Germline V gene data show CDR1 as SGDLS and CDR2 as YYNGEE. The CDR3 length is 16 residues. V lost 0 bases and J 4 bases, leaving 14 bases between the germline ends. CDR3 loop: CASSVGVSGAYNEQFF. The DNA for the CDR3 is TGTGCCAGCAGCGTAGGTGTTTCGGGAGCTTACAATGAGCAGTTCTTC.

This clone was seen many times. Here the CDR3 DNA reads TGCAGCGTTACCAAGGACCAGGGCTCTGGGGCCAACGTCCTGACTTTC. This codes for CSVTKDQGSGANVLTF. The J gene is TRBJ2-6, the V gene TRBV29-1, with D possibly TRBD1 on 5 matching bases. Deletions cut 5 bases from V and 0 bases from J, with 14 bases between. The CDR3 covers 16 residues. Looked up from germline, CDR1 is SQVTM and CDR2 is ANQGSEA.

This sequence joins TRBV4-3 and TRBJ2-7; tentative D call: TRBD1 (6 bases). The germline V gene encodes CDR1 LGHNA and CDR2 YSLEER. CDR3 length: 16 residues. Between the trimmed V and J ends, which lost 0 bases and 2 bases, there was a span of 14 bases. DNA for the CDR3: TGCGCCAGCAGCCAAGAGACAGGACAACTCGCCTACGAGCAGTACTTC. Protein sequence: CASSQETGQLAYEQYF.

The chain is built from TRBV5-4 and TRBJ2-7, with a tentative D call TRBD2 (6 bases). The CDR3 is 13 residues long. Germline CDR1 is SGHNT and CDR2 is YYREEE (reference sequence). V was pared by 4 bases and J by 7 bases, with 15 bases between. CDR3 residues: CASSGGTPGEQYV. The CDR3 DNA follows: TGTGCCAGCAGCGGAGGGACCCCGGGGGAGCAGTACGTC.

The chain employs TRBV18 and TRBJ2-7; TRBD2 matches at 8 bases. Trimming at V came to 6 bases and at J to 5 bases, leaving 6 bases not matched to a gene. Germline assignment: CDR1 KGHSH and CDR2 LQKENI. The CDR3 sequence is 13 residues long. The CDR3 protein is CASSAGTSNEQYV. CDR3 coding DNA: TGTGCCAGCTCGGCAGGGACTAGTAACGAGCAGTACGTC.

This clone was seen more than once but under ten times. V gene TRBV7-9 combines with J gene TRBJ1-2, with D perhaps matching TRBD1 (5 bases). Germline V CDR1 and CDR2: SEHNR, FQNEAQ (reference sequence). CDR3 length: 14 residues. Trimming cost V 4 bases and J 2 bases, with 11 bases left between them. The DNA for the CDR3 is TGTGCCAGCAGCTCCAGGGTAGGCAACTATGGCTACACCTTC. It codes for CASSSRVGNYGYTF.

Points on this clone: The sample contains more than one DNA sequence encoding this CDR3. The J gene is TRBJ1-1, the V gene TRBV9; D is unresolved. CDR3 size: 13 residues. CDR1 is SGDLS, CDR2 YYNGEE, per germline. V lost 2 bases, J lost 5 bases, and 10 bases lay in between. In DNA form, the CDR3 reads TGTGCCAGCAGCGTCGGACCCGGGACTGAAGCTTTCTTT. Protein sequence: CASSVGPGTEAFF.

This clone was picked up many times. The CDR3 loop reads CSVDRGGYEQFF. The CDR3, as DNA: TGCAGCGTTGACAGGGGGGGTTATGAGCAGTTCTTC. The chain couples TRBV29-1 to TRBJ2-1; D possibly uses TRBD1 or TRBD2 (7 bases each). V gave up 3 bases and J gave up 8 bases, with 11 bases separating them. CDR1 is SQVTM, CDR2 ANQGSEA, per germline. This CDR3 has 12 amino acids.

V is TRBV18 and J is TRBJ2-5, with D possibly being TRBD2 (5 bases). Between the trimmed V and J ends, which lost 2 bases and 1 base, there was a span of 11 bases. The CDR3 sequence is 15 residues long. Germline V gene sequence: CDR1 KGHSH, CDR2 LQKENI. The chain's CDR3 is CASSPFGAAQETQYF. In DNA, the CDR3 is TGTGCCAGCTCACCATTCGGAGCGGCCCAAGAGACCCAGTACTTC.

The chain recombines TRBV10-3 with TRBJ1-1; D remains ambiguous. V was shortened by 2 bases and J by 11 bases, with 15 bases between the two germline ends. This CDR3 spans 13 amino acids. CDR1 and CDR2 from the germline V gene are ENHRY and SYGVKD. The CDR3 loop reads CAISEIWAREAFF. CDR3 nucleotides: TGTGCCATCAGTGAGATTTGGGCTCGGGAGGCTTTCTTT.

This clone was counted between two and nine times. J is TRBJ1-6 and V is TRBV4-3, with no clear D. This CDR3 has 13 residues. Trimming pared 1 base from V and 10 bases from J, leaving 8 bases between. CDR1 is LGHNA and CDR2 is YSLEER in the germline V gene. The CDR3 loop is CASSQGLASPLHF. As DNA, the CDR3 is TGCGCCAGCAGCCAAGGTTTAGCCTCACCCCTCCACTTT.